This TCR beta chain was recorded in a study of blood T cell repertoires in COVID-19. Original data processing: Researchers report that nucleated cell counts were estimated from reference gene primer amplification. Produced via immunoSEQ multiplex PCR; TCRdb's table is partial and in-frame only. D and trimming come from the DNA, and the V and J calls and clone size come from that table. The sample carries some 180,000 clones, 80% to 90% recorded once. The CDR3 length is 12 residues. Per the germline V gene, CDR1 is SNHLY and CDR2 is FYNNEI. Trimming pared 6 bases from V and 13 bases from J, leaving 16 bases between.

The sample comprised peripheral blood. The chain carries TRBV2 and TRBJ2-1; a possible D gene is TRBD2 (5 bases). The receptor comes from a woman aged 40 to 50 with COVID-19, enrolled during active disease. CDR3 DNA: TGTGCCAGCAGACCCGGCGGGTCAGTTCAGTTCTTC. Translated: CASRPGGSVQFF.